Following are 14 T cell receptor beta chains from one sample sequenced in a study of memory CD4+ T cells and cytomegalovirus serostatus. Single viable CD3+CD4+CD8-CD45RO+ cells were sorted as the memory CD4+ T cells. The repertoire was sequenced with immunoSEQ multiplex PCR; TCRdb's copy has only in-frame clones and lacks some. The sample gives approximately 52,000 clones, about 78% of which show up once; roughly 0.8% is in the top ten. The sequenced sample was memory CD4+ T cells from blood. The receptor source for this set is an adult in good health and CMV-seronegative.

This clone was observed a few times. V gene TRBV7-6 combines with J gene TRBJ2-5; TRBD2 aligns across 11 bases. The V and J ends lost 4 bases and 5 bases, in that order; junction bases with no gene match: 3. Germline assignment: CDR1 SGHVS and CDR2 FNYEAQ. CDR3 length equals 14 residues. The CDR3 spells CASSSGLAAETQYF. CDR3 DNA: TGTGCCAGCAGCTCGGGACTAGCGGCGGAGACCCAGTACTTC.

As for this clone: Other DNA sequences of this sample code for an identical CDR3. This sequence joins TRBV6-1 and TRBJ2-7, with no clear D. CDR1 is MNHNS and CDR2 is SASEGT in the germline V gene. CDR3 length: 11 residues. The V gene lost 3 bases and the J gene lost 4 bases, with 4 bases spanning the gap. The CDR3 region is CASSEGYEQYF. CDR3 DNA: TGTGCCAGCAGTGAGGGTTACGAGCAGTACTTC.

The chain joins TRBV19 to TRBJ1-2; D is unclear. The CDR3 sequence is 12 residues long. The germline gives CDR1 LNHDA, CDR2 SQIVND (reference sequence). With 5 bases removed from V and 8 bases from J, the gap between germline ends came to 12 bases. In DNA, the CDR3 is TGTGCCAGTAGTCCTCGGACGGGAGGCTACACCTTC. Encoded protein: CASSPRTGGYTF.

This clone was counted a single time. The V gene is TRBV5-1, the J gene TRBJ2-3; D not resolved. CDR3 length: 16 residues. Germline V gene sequence: CDR1 SGHRS, CDR2 YFSETQ. The V end lost 5 bases, the J end lost 0 bases, and 16 bases lay between the germline ends. CDR3 loop: CASRRIRTGSTDTQYF. In DNA form, the CDR3 reads TGCGCCAGCAGACGTATTCGGACCGGGAGCACAGATACGCAGTATTTT.

The gene calls are TRBV6-1 and TRBJ1-6, with D possibly matching TRBD1 (5 bases). The germline V gene encodes CDR1 MNHNS and CDR2 SASEGT. The CDR3 has 14 residues. With 6 bases removed from V and 8 bases from J, the gap between germline ends came to 14 bases. The chain's CDR3 is CASSIAGTDSPLHF. The CDR3 DNA reads as TGTGCCAGCAGCATCGCAGGGACTGATTCACCCCTCCACTTT.

The genes are TRBV28 and TRBJ1-2, with D hard to call. The CDR3 loop spans 12 amino acids. Per the germline V gene, CDR1 is MDHEN and CDR2 is SYDVKM. V lost 3 bases to trimming and J lost 6 bases, with 8 bases between them. CDR3 protein: CASSFSFDGYTF. CDR3 nucleotide sequence: TGTGCCAGCAGTTTTTCATTTGATGGCTACACCTTC.

The chain couples TRBV13 to TRBJ2-7; tentatively, D is TRBD2 (6 bases). From germline, CDR1 is PRHDT and CDR2 FYEKMQ (reference sequence). The germline V and J ends were trimmed by 5 bases and 0 bases, with 14 bases remaining between them. The CDR3 totals 15 residues. The CDR3 protein is CASSAGLANSYEQYF. CDR3 nucleotide sequence: TGTGCCAGCAGCGCGGGACTGGCAAACTCCTACGAGCAGTACTTC.

V usage is TRBV4-3 and J usage is TRBJ2-7, with 7 bases that match TRBD1. V gave up 3 bases and J gave up 2 bases; unmatched junction bases: 7. CDR1 and CDR2 from the germline V gene are LGHNA and YSLEER. The CDR3 consists of 15 residues. The CDR3 spells CASSHRTGATYEQYF. CDR3 nucleotides: TGCGCCAGCAGCCACCGGACAGGTGCCACCTACGAGCAGTACTTC.

V gene TRBV11-2 combines with J gene TRBJ2-7, with 10 bases that match TRBD2. This CDR3 is built from 15 residues. Germline V gene sequence: CDR1 SGHAT, CDR2 FQNNGV. V gave up 5 bases and J gave up 7 bases; unmatched junction bases: 11. For the CDR3, the DNA is TGTGCCAGCAGCCCAAGCGGGGGGGTGTCGTATGAGCAGTACTTC. It encodes CASSPSGGVSYEQYF.

The genes are TRBV2 and TRBJ1-6; D possibly corresponds to TRBD1 (5 bases). The CDR3 runs 16 residues. The ends were cut back, 7 bases at V and 7 bases at J, with 20 bases in the middle. Germline CDR1 SNHLY, CDR2 FYNNEI. The CDR3 DNA reads TGTGCCAGCACGTCTTGGGGACCAAATAGCAATTCACCCCTCCACTTT. As protein: CASTSWGPNSNSPLHF.

V gene TRBV7-9 combines with J gene TRBJ1-4; tentatively, D is TRBD1 (5 bases). Trimming shortened V by 5 bases and J by 8 bases, and 18 bases separated the two germline ends. Germline lookup yields CDR1 SEHNR and CDR2 FQNEAQ (reference sequence). The CDR3 runs to 15 residues. This CDR3 reads CASSEGWGGQEKLFF. The CDR3 DNA is TGTGCCAGCAGCGAGGGGTGGGGCGGACAAGAAAAACTGTTTTTT.

This clone was counted between two and nine times. The rearrangement joins TRBV2 to TRBJ2-7; no clear D. Germline CDR1 SNHLY, CDR2 FYNNEI. This CDR3 spans 12 amino acids. V was trimmed by 6 bases and J by 4 bases, leaving 10 bases between them. The CDR3 protein is CASRDGPYEQYF. CDR3 DNA sequence: TGTGCCAGCAGGGACGGACCGTACGAGCAGTACTTC.

The chain has TRBV7-2 and TRBJ2-6; D gene uncertain. The CDR3 has 15 residues. The germline V and J ends were trimmed by 4 bases and 4 bases, with 11 bases remaining between them. Germline lookup yields CDR1 SGHTA and CDR2 FQGNSA. Here the CDR3 DNA reads TGTGCCAGCAGCTCAGACATGTCCGGGGCCAACGTCCTGACTTTC. Translation: CASSSDMSGANVLTF.

The J gene is TRBJ2-7, the V gene TRBV30, with D unclear. The germline gives CDR1 GTSNPN, CDR2 SVGIG (reference sequence). V gave up 4 bases and J gave up 3 bases, with 4 bases separating them. This CDR3 is built from 10 residues. CDR3 nucleotides: TGTGCCTGGATGGGCTACGAGCAGTACTTC. This gives the protein CAWMGYEQYF.